Listed below are T cell receptor beta chains from one sample, sequenced in a study of radiation and T cells in renal cell carcinoma. TCRdb's table, derived via immunoSEQ multiplex PCR, lists solely in-frame clones and lacks some. The repertoire includes more than 8,000 clones, about 60% of them detected once, and 15% to 20% sits in the top ten. The material was tumor tissue, obtained from a patient whose treatment included radiotherapy and nephrectomy. These receptors all stem from a man between 60 and 70 years old with renal cell carcinoma. CDR3s include the opening cysteine and the closing phenylalanine or tryptophan. A D gene is named only where the DNA matches it firmly. Some rows have no size entry. The others give once, few or many, or a class for an expanded clone.

TRBJ2-1,once,TRBV28,TRBD2,TGTGCCAGCAGTCCCCGGACTAGCGGGAGACTTTACAATGAGCAGTTCTTC,CASSPRTSGRLYNEQFF
TRBJ2-7,NA,TRBV11-3,TRBD1,TGTGCCAGCAGCTTTGACAGGGTAGACGAGCAGTACTTC,CASSFDRVDEQYF
TRBJ2-7,few,TRBV5-4,NA,TGTGCCAGCAGCTTGGAGGGGGATCGCGAGCAGTACTTC,CASSLEGDREQYF
TRBJ2-2,NA,TRBV9,NA,TGTGCCAGCAGCGCGTCTCTCGCCGGGGAGCTGTTTTTT,CASSASLAGELFF
TRBJ2-5,once,TRBV6-5,NA,TGTGCCAGCAGTTACACAGGGAGGAACCAAGAGACCCAGTACTTC,CASSYTGRNQETQYF
TRBJ1-6,NA,TRBV2,NA,TGTGCCAGCAGTGAGATCGGTAATTCACCCCTCCACTTT,CASSEIGNSPLHF
TRBJ1-2,NA,TRBV6-1,NA,TGTGCCAGCAGCGTAGACAGGAACTATGGCTACACCTTC,CASSVDRNYGYTF
TRBJ2-2,few,TRBV9,TRBD1,TGTGCCAGCAGCGTTGGGACAGGGGGCGCTAAGGCCGGGGAGCTGTTTTTT,CASSVGTGGAKAGELFF
TRBJ2-3,NA,TRBV9,NA,TGTGCCAGCAGCGCTCCAGATGGCACAGATACGCAGTATTTT,CASSAPDGTDTQYF
TRBJ2-1,NA,TRBV27,NA,TGTGCCAGCAGTTTATCCCCGGGGCACAATGAGCAGTTCTTC,CASSLSPGHNEQFF
TRBJ2-2,NA,TRBV7-2,NA,TGTGCCAGCAGCGGAGGGCCAAACGGGGAGCTGTTTTTT,CASSGGPNGELFF
TRBJ1-5,NA,TRBV7-8,NA,TGTGCCAGCAGTGTAGGGTCAGGGGTTTATAGCAATCAGCCCCAGCATTTT,CASSVGSGVYSNQPQHF
TRBJ1-5,NA,TRBV30,TRBD1,TGTGCCTGGAGTCTTCCCCCAACCTACAGGGGAGGGAGCAATCAGCCCCAGCATTTT,CAWSLPPTYRGGSNQPQHF
TRBJ2-7,NA,TRBV27,NA,TGTGCCAGCAGTTTAGCGGACGGGACCTACGAGCAGTACTTC,CASSLADGTYEQYF
TRBJ1-2,few,TRBV4-2,NA,TGTGCCAGCAGCCAAGATGGGACGAGATGGGATGGCTACACCTTC,CASSQDGTRWDGYTF
TRBJ1-4,NA,TRBV23-1,NA,TGCGCCAGCAGTCAATCGGCGGGAGGGTCCGACTGCCAAGAAAAACTGTTTTTT,CASSQSAGGSDCQEKLFF
TRBJ1-2,NA,TRBV6-5,TRBD1,TGTGCCAGCAGTCTTAGACAGGGGAGAGAAGGCTACACCTTC,CASSLRQGREGYTF
TRBJ1-1,few,TRBV9,TRBD1,TGTGCCAGCAGCTTCGCGACAGGGAGGGACACTGAAGCTTTCTTT,CASSFATGRDTEAFF
TRBJ2-7,NA,TRBV5-6,NA,TGTGCCAGCAGCTTGAAGGGCACCTACGAGCAGTACTTC,CASSLKGTYEQYF
TRBJ2-2,few,TRBV7-2,NA,TGTGCCAGCAGTCCCGGGAGAGTAACCGGGGAGCTGTTTTTT,CASSPGRVTGELFF
TRBJ2-7,NA,TRBV7-9,TRBD2,TGTGCCAGCAGCCTGACTAGCGGGAGTACCGAGCAGTACTTC,CASSLTSGSTEQYF
TRBJ1-3,few,TRBV7-2,NA,TGTGCCAGCAGCCTAGGGGCTGGAAACACCATATATTTT,CASSLGAGNTIYF